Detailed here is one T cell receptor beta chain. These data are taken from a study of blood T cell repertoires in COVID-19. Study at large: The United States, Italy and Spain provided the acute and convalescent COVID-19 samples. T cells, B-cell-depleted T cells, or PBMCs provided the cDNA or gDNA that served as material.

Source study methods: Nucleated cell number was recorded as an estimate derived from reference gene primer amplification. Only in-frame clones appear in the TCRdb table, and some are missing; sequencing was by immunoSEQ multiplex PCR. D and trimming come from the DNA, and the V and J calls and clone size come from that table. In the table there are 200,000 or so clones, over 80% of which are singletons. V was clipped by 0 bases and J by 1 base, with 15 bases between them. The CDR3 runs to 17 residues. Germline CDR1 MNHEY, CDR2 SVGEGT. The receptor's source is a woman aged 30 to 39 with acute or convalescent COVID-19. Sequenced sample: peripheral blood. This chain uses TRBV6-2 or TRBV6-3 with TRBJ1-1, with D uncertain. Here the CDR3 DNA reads TGTGCCAGCAGTTACTCGAGTGTCAGACTGACGAACACTGAAGCTTTCTTT. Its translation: CASSYSSVRLTNTEAFF.